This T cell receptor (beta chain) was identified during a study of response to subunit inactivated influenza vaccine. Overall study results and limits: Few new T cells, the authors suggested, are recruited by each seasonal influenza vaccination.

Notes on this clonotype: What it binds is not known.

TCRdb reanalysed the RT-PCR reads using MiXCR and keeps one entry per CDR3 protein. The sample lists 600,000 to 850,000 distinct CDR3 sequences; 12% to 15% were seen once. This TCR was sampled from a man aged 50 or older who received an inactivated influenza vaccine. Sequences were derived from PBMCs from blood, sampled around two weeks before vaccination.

CDR3 coding DNA: TGTGCCAGCAGCCCCAGGACAGGGGGCGGTGAAAAACTGTTTTTT. This encodes CASSPRTGGGEKLFF. The rearrangement uses TRBV7-2 and TRBJ1-4, with 11 bases identical to TRBD1. There are 15 residues in the CDR3. V was clipped by 5 bases and J by 7 bases; unmatched bases: 6. Germline V gene lookup returns CDR1 SGHTA and CDR2 FQGNSA.